This TCR beta chain emerged from a study of identical twins. Findings of the study overall: The more abundant beta clonotypes in cord blood had fewer insertions, and memory repertoires did not show this. Within twin pairs, the out-of-frame alpha sequences they shared showed excess low generation probability.

Regarding this clonotype: No antigen is known for it.

Template switching created a universal primer site, and the cDNA included unique molecular identifiers. TCRdb analysed the 5' RACE reads with MiXCR anew, one entry per CDR3 protein. The sample has 500,000 to 650,000 distinct CDR3 sequences; around 7.5% are singletons. CDR1 ENHRY and CDR2 SYGVKD come from the germline V gene. V lost 4 bases to trimming and J lost 7 bases; unmatched junction nucleotides: 13. The CDR3 covers 17 residues. A further study also used this sample, focusing on yellow fever vaccine responses in identical twins. That paper notes: Twin vaccine T cell responses reportedly seemed partly convergent, partly personalized.

The V and J genes are TRBV10-3 and TRBJ1-6, with 7 positions matching TRBD1. Sequenced: PBMCs. This TCR was recovered from a woman aged 18 to 35 in good health. DNA for the CDR3: TGTGCCATCAGTGCCCGGTTTACCGGACAGGCGAATTCACCCCTCCACTTT. As protein: CAISARFTGQANSPLHF.